These T cell receptor beta chains were read from a single sample in a study of blood T cells in healthy people across ages. Each CDR3 protein gets one entry after TCRdb re-called the 5' RACE reads with MiXCR. There are roughly 700,000 distinct CDR3 sequences in the sample; 45% to 50% occur only once, and roughly 34% lies in the top ten. The specimen was blood. The receptors derive from a woman aged 60 to 75 in good health. Each CDR3 is given without its conserved first and last residue.

J,V,length,CDR3
TRBJ1-2,TRBV6-2/TRBV6-3,13,ASSLRQSLNYGYT
TRBJ2-3,TRBV6-2/TRBV6-3,14,ASSYGRGSSTDTQY
TRBJ2-3,TRBV10-3,13,AISVGDSFTDTQY
.,TRBV7-3,14,ASSLTGTSAVETQY
TRBJ2-1,TRBV27,12,ASKILGGDNEQF
TRBJ2-1,TRBV5-1,12,ASSLPSSGFERF
TRBJ2-6,TRBV7-2,13,ASSLMDSGANVLT
TRBJ1-5,TRBV12-3/TRBV12-4,12,ASSKDRVYQPQH
TRBJ2-3,TRBV29-1,13,SVERTGTRTDTQY
TRBJ2-3,TRBV20-1,16,SARDLFEQITSTDTQY
TRBJ2-3,TRBV4-2,12,ASSQEQATDTQY
TRBJ2-1,TRBV6-2/TRBV6-3,12,ASHRDRGENEQF
TRBJ2-5,TRBV2,12,ASGSGREQETQY
TRBJ1-5,TRBV20-1,12,SARGQTSNQPQH
TRBJ1-6,TRBV20-1,13,SASTNDRADSPLH
TRBJ2-1,TRBV7-3,13,ASSLTSGPVNEQF
TRBJ1-6,TRBV15,14,ATSRVVRGLNSPLH
TRBJ2-3,TRBV5-1,13,ASSPGNILTDTQY
TRBJ2-2,TRBV29-1,13,SVGQELANTGELF
TRBJ1-4,TRBV6-1,13,ASTKQGALEEKLF
TRBJ2-2,TRBV4-2,12,ASSQPVSVGELF
TRBJ2-5,TRBV7-9,13,ASSQVAGGPETQY
TRBJ1-2,TRBV12-3/TRBV12-4,12,ASSSYDRENGYT
TRBJ1-1,TRBV6-2/TRBV6-3,11,ASSTYRNVEAF
TRBJ2-5,TRBV5-5,12,ASSRAGVQETQY
TRBJ2-5,TRBV20-1,13,SASYPSARRETQY
TRBJ2-3,TRBV15,13,ATSRGLTSTDTQY
TRBJ2-2,TRBV7-9,13,ASRSELQMNGELF
TRBJ1-5,TRBV20-1,13,SASGDRGSNQPQH
TRBJ2-3,TRBV29-1,12,SVRGLAGLYTQY
TRBJ1-6,TRBV9,14,ASRAGPPVGYSPLH
TRBJ2-1,TRBV2,11,ASSDRFDNEQF
TRBJ2-5,TRBV7-8,12,ASSLTSVQETQY
TRBJ1-6,TRBV4-2,12,ASSRTGTKSPPH
TRBJ2-5,TRBV15,9,ATSREETQY
TRBJ2-7,TRBV28,11,ASTGTGNDEQY
TRBJ2-3,TRBV20-1,11,SARDSSADTQY
TRBJ2-4,TRBV28,11,ASSFPEVNIQY
TRBJ1-2,TRBV20-1,9,SASDRDGYT
TRBJ1-2,TRBV2,13,ASSESTGFNHGYT
TRBJ2-6,TRBV6-2/TRBV6-3,12,ASSRPGGANVLT
TRBJ1-2,TRBV20-1,12,SAREGRQFGGYT
TRBJ2-1,TRBV5-6,18,ASSPGTSGMSLLSYNEQF
TRBJ2-1,TRBV29-1,10,SVDSWGGLQF
TRBJ1-2,TRBV18,14,ASSQTTGTDPYGYT
TRBJ1-4,TRBV27,15,ASSPSRDRGVHEKLF
TRBJ2-3,TRBV20-1,14,SARDVAGGPSDTQY
TRBJ2-1,TRBV6-5,10,ASATGTKEQF
TRBJ2-5,TRBV7-2,13,ASSYGGQGGETQY
TRBJ2-3,TRBV29-1,8,SVRLDTQY
TRBJ2-3,TRBV7-7,12,ASSLAGYADTQY
TRBJ2-4,TRBV20-1,14,SANRPDGQGPNIQY
TRBJ2-3,TRBV9,12,ASSVERTGDTQY